One sample yielded the 20 T cell receptor beta chains listed below, sequenced in a study of blood T cell repertoires in COVID-19. TCRdb keeps only in-frame clones here, not all; method: immunoSEQ multiplex PCR. The sample holds tens of thousands of clones, around 85% seen once. The source material was peripheral blood. All receptors come from a man between 45 and 60 years old with active COVID-19.

The V gene is TRBV5-1, the J gene TRBJ2-3; 7 nucleotides match TRBD2. CDR1 is SGHRS and CDR2 is YFSETQ in the germline V gene. This CDR3 region has 16 residues. The trim removed 5 bases at V and 2 bases at J, leaving 11 bases unmatched. For the CDR3, the DNA is TGCGCCAGCAGTCGGGAGGCCCAGCGGTTCACAGATACGCAGTATTTT. Amino acid sequence: CASSREAQRFTDTQYF.

This sequence joins TRBV11-2 and TRBJ2-1; 11 bases fit TRBD2. The junction had 8 bases not matched to a gene; V was cut back by 7 bases and J by 6 bases. The CDR3 consists of 15 residues. The V gene's germline CDR1 is SGHAT and CDR2 FQNNGV. DNA for the CDR3: TGTGCCAGCAACCCTAGCGGGAGGCGTGCCAATGAGCAGTTCTTC. It is translated as CASNPSGRRANEQFF.

The gene calls are TRBV19 and TRBJ1-5, with D perhaps matching TRBD1 (6 bases). The CDR3 is 18 residues long. Germline loops: CDR1 LNHDA, CDR2 SQIVND (reference sequence). The germline V and J ends were trimmed by 4 bases and 4 bases, with 23 bases remaining between them. The CDR3 here is CASSTSHRATVGNQPQHF. In nucleotides, the CDR3 is TGTGCCAGTAGTACTTCCCACAGGGCCACGGTGGGGAATCAGCCCCAGCATTTT.

J is TRBJ2-1 and V is TRBV13; 11 bases line up with TRBD1. Germline V gene sequence: CDR1 PRHDT, CDR2 FYEKMQ (reference sequence). The CDR3 runs 17 residues. Trimming took 4 bases from V and 8 from J; bases not matched to a gene: 13. The CDR3 is CASSSDLEDRGPDEQFF. In nucleotides, the CDR3 is TGTGCCAGCAGCTCTGACCTCGAGGACAGGGGGCCCGATGAGCAGTTCTTC.

V is TRBV27 and J is TRBJ1-6, with 9 positions matching TRBD1. V dropped 2 bases and J dropped 7; count of bases not matched to a gene: 3. The CDR3 is 15 residues long. CDR1 MNHEY and CDR2 SMNVEV come from the germline V gene (reference sequence). The CDR3 DNA sequence: TGTGCCAGCAGTTTACCGGGACAGGGAAATTCACCCCTCCACTTT. Amino acids: CASSLPGQGNSPLHF.

V is TRBV5-1 and J is TRBJ2-7; TRBD2 matches 7 bases. The CDR3 is 14 residues long. CDR1 is SGHRS, CDR2 YFSETQ, per germline. The J segment lost 2 bases and the V segment lost 0 bases, leaving 2 bases of the junction unmatched. The CDR3 DNA is TGCGCCAGCAGCTTGGCTGGGGGGGCCTACGAGCAGTACTTC. Translated: CASSLAGGAYEQYF. The entire variable domain, with the rest obtained from reference TRBV5-1 and TRBJ2-7, is as follows: KAGVTQTPRYLIKTRGQQVTLSCSPISGHRSVSWYQQTPGQGLQFLFEYFSETQRNKGNFPGRFSGRQFSNSRSEMNVSTLELGDSALYLCASSLAGGAYEQYFGPGTRLTVT.

The CDR3 DNA reads TGTGCCAGCAGTCTGGACACGGATTCCTATGGCTACACCTTC. This sequence encodes CASSLDTDSYGYTF. The chain joins TRBV7-9 to TRBJ1-2; D may be TRBD1 (5 bases). Trimming shortened V by 6 bases and J by 4 bases, and 15 bases separated the two germline ends. CDR1 and CDR2 (germline): SEHNR, FQNEAQ (reference sequence). The CDR3 consists of 14 residues.

CDR3 DNA sequence: TGTGCCAGCAGGTTTACAGGGAACACTGAAGCTTTCTTT. Translating gives CASRFTGNTEAFF. The chain has TRBV11-2 and TRBJ1-1; weak D call: TRBD1 (5 bases). The germline V and J ends were trimmed by 6 bases and 1 base, with 9 bases remaining between them. The CDR3 length is 13 residues. Germline lookup yields CDR1 SGHAT and CDR2 FQNNGV.

The CDR3 region is CASTMGQLNTGELFF. The DNA of the CDR3 is TGTGCCAGCACGATGGGACAGCTTAACACCGGGGAGCTGTTTTTT. The rearrangement joins TRBV2 to TRBJ2-2; 7 bases map to TRBD1. Germline CDR1 and CDR2: SNHLY and FYNNEI. The CDR3 sequence is 15 residues long. J gave up 2 bases and V 7 bases, and 7 bases lay outside the gene matches.

The chain has TRBV6-5 and TRBJ2-7; maybe TRBD1 (6 bases). This CDR3 is built from 14 residues. Germline CDR1 reads MNHEY; CDR2 reads SVGAGI. V lost 0 bases, J lost 3 bases, and 9 bases lay in between. The CDR3 nucleotides are TGTGCCAGCAGTTACTCGGCCAGGGGCTACGAGCAGTACTTC. Residues: CASSYSARGYEQYF.

In this sample, this clone turned up once. The chain combines TRBV3-1 (or the pseudogene TRBV3-2) with TRBJ2-1, with TRBD2 matching over 9 bases. The CDR3 extends over 15 amino acids. Germline CDR1 is LGHDT and CDR2 is YNNKEL (reference sequence). V lost 1 base, J lost 7 bases, and 5 bases stayed unmatched. CDR3: CASSQVGGGANEQFF. CDR3 bases: TGTGCCAGCAGCCAAGTGGGCGGGGGGGCAAATGAGCAGTTCTTC.

The rearrangement joins TRBV7-9 to TRBJ1-4; no reliable D call. This CDR3 is 14 amino acids long. V lost 0 bases and J lost 5, with 7 bases in between. Germline-derived CDR1 and CDR2 are SEHNR and FQNEAQ (reference sequence). CDR3 protein: CASSLATENEKLFF. In nucleotides, the CDR3 is TGTGCCAGCAGCTTAGCCACAGAGAATGAAAAACTGTTTTTT. Filled out from reference TRBV7-9 and TRBJ1-4, the complete variable domain reads DTGVSQNPRHKITKRGQNVTFRCDPISEHNRLYWYRQTLGQGPEFLTYFQNEAQLEKSRLLSDRFSAERPKGSFSTLEIQRTEQGDSAMYLCASSLATENEKLFFGSGTQLSVL.

This clone was picked up one time. This chain links TRBV2 with TRBJ2-2; 14 bases match TRBD2. Losses at the gene ends were 3 bases for V and 4 bases for J; bases not matched to a gene: 7. CDR3 size: 18 residues. Germline CDR1 is SNHLY and CDR2 is FYNNEI. In nucleotides, the CDR3 is TGTGCCAGCAGTGACGGGACTAGCGGGAGTTCGCCCACCGGGGAGCTGTTTTTT. Translation: CASSDGTSGSSPTGELFF. Drawing the rest from reference TRBV2 and TRBJ2-2, the complete variable domain is EPEVTQTPSHQVTQMGQEVILRCVPISNHLYFYWYRQILGQKVEFLVSFYNNEISEKSEIFDDQFSVERPDGSNFTLKIRSTKLEDSAMYFCASSDGTSGSSPTGELFFGEGSRLTVL.

The rearrangement links TRBV14 to TRBJ2-1, with 8 bases fitting TRBD2. Germline V lookup: CDR1 SGHDN, CDR2 FVKESK. With 4 bases clipped from V and 3 bases from J, the junction kept 8 bases outside the gene matches. The CDR3 consists of 16 residues. The CDR3: CASSLRASGRYNEQFF. The DNA of the CDR3 is TGTGCCAGCAGCCTCAGGGCTAGCGGGCGCTACAATGAGCAGTTCTTC.

The CDR3 nucleotides read TGTGCCAGCAGCTTAGGGGCGGGAGAAGCTTTCTTT. Its protein product is CASSLGAGEAFF. The V and J genes are TRBV7-2 and TRBJ1-1, with D unclear. Germline V gene lookup returns CDR1 SGHTA and CDR2 FQGNSA. V was trimmed by 1 base and J by 8 bases, leaving 8 bases between them. The CDR3 contains 12 residues.

The V call is TRBV24-1, the J call TRBJ2-1; a weak D match, TRBD1 (6 bases). Germline V CDR1 and CDR2: KGHDR, SFDVKD. CDR3 length equals 17 residues. V shed 4 bases and J shed 2 bases, with 17 bases lying between them. The CDR3 DNA sequence: TGTGCCACCAGTGACCCTAGGTGGGGACAAGCCTACAATGAGCAGTTCTTC. Encoded protein: CATSDPRWGQAYNEQFF.

This chain uses TRBV7-9 with TRBJ2-7; 8 positions agree with TRBD2. Germline values: CDR1 SEHNR, CDR2 FQNEAQ (reference sequence). Trimming cost V 5 bases and J 3 bases; bases outside gene matches: 9. The CDR3 runs to 15 residues. The CDR3 reads CASSPRSGGGYEQYF. The CDR3 DNA follows: TGTGCCAGCAGCCCTAGGAGCGGGGGAGGCTACGAGCAGTACTTC.

The chain has TRBV10-3 and TRBJ2-3, with 9 bases lining up with TRBD1. The germline V gene has CDR1 ENHRY and CDR2 SYGVKD. Unmatched junction bases numbered 5, after V lost 6 bases and J lost 4 bases. The CDR3 consists of 14 residues. CDR3 DNA: TGTGCCATCAGCGGACAGGGGTGGGCAGATACGCAGTATTTT. It yields the protein CAISGQGWADTQYF.

This chain uses TRBV19 with TRBJ2-1; 12 bases agree with TRBD2. Germline V gene lookup returns CDR1 LNHDA and CDR2 SQIVND (reference sequence). The V segment lost 7 bases and the J segment 1 base; nucleotides outside the gene matches: 11. The CDR3 spans 18 residues. CDR3 in amino acids: CASKPGLAGSTSYNEQFF. In DNA, the CDR3 is TGTGCCAGTAAGCCGGGACTAGCGGGCAGTACGTCCTACAATGAGCAGTTCTTC.

This chain joins TRBV2 and TRBJ2-2; D perhaps matches TRBD1 (5 bases). V was clipped by 3 bases and J by 7 bases, with 12 bases between them. This CDR3 comprises 14 residues. Germline V gives CDR1 SNHLY, CDR2 FYNNEI. The CDR3 nucleotides read TGTGCCAGCAGTGATAAAGGGGTTATCGGGGAGCTGTTTTTT. Its translation is CASSDKGVIGELFF. The full variable domain, rest sourced from reference TRBV2 and TRBJ2-2, is EPEVTQTPSHQVTQMGQEVILRCVPISNHLYFYWYRQILGQKVEFLVSFYNNEISEKSEIFDDQFSVERPDGSNFTLKIRSTKLEDSAMYFCASSDKGVIGELFFGEGSRLTVL.